This T cell receptor (beta chain) was recovered during a study of CD8+CD57+ T cells in acquired aplastic anemia. Template material for TCR beta VDJ and CDR3 profiling consisted of genomic DNA. TCRdb ran MiXCR on the reads and lists one entry per CDR3 protein. Among under 200,000 distinct CDR3 sequences, around 75% were seen once, and the ten largest hold approximately 42%. As for this clonotype: One end of the junction varies from germline; a read error may be responsible.

Patients picked for sequencing had shown CD8+CD57+ cell expansion detected by flow cytometry. Germline V gene data show CDR1 as LNHDA and CDR2 as SQIVND (reference sequence). There are 12 residues in the CDR3. This sequence originates from a human donor with aplastic anemia. The rearrangement links TRBV19 to TRBJ2-3; 8 nucleotides match TRBD1. Sequencing was carried out using sorted CD4+, CD8+, or CD8+CD57+ T cells (not recorded which) from PBMCs. The CDR3 sequence: CASSGGTGTQYF. The DNA of the CDR3 is TGTGCCAGTAGTGGAGGGACAGGTACGCAGTATTTT. Full variable domain (outside the CDR3, taken from reference TRBV19 and TRBJ2-3): DGGITQSPKYLFRKEGQNVTLSCEQNLNHDAMYWYRQDPGQGLRLIYYSQIVNDFQKGDIAEGYSVSREKKESFPLTVTSAQKNPTAFYLCASSGGTGTQYFGPGTRLTVL.